The entry below gives a single T cell receptor beta chain sequence along with its context. Per the germline V gene, CDR1 is SGHRS and CDR2 is YFSETQ. This CDR3 is 15 amino acids long. With 4 bases removed from V and 0 bases from J, the gap between germline ends came to 13 bases. These data originate in a study of blood T cell repertoires in COVID-19. Study details: The origin of the acute and convalescent COVID-19 samples was the United States, Italy and Spain. Sample material is recorded as cDNA or gDNA derived from T cells, B-cell-depleted T cells, or PBMCs.

Using immunoSEQ multiplex PCR, the repertoire was profiled, and TCRdb retains in-frame clones only, with some absent. The data show 150,000 or so clones, about nine tenths seen once. Sample: peripheral blood. This clonotype was sampled from a man aged 18 to 30 with acute or convalescent COVID-19. The chain couples TRBV5-1 to TRBJ1-1; D gene unclear. The DNA of the CDR3 is TGCGCCAGCAGCCAGGCTCGGGGTTTGAACACTGAAGCTTTCTTT. Translating it yields CASSQARGLNTEAFF.